This paragraph covers one T cell receptor (beta chain) sequence. This entry belongs to a study of blood T cell repertoires in COVID-19. For the study at large: Italy, Spain and the United States were the sources of the convalescent and acute COVID-19 samples.

Some clones are missing from TCRdb's copy, which holds only in-frame ones; the method was immunoSEQ multiplex PCR. The sample lists hundreds of thousands of clones; approximately 86% were seen once. This CDR3 region has 16 residues. CDR1 and CDR2 (germline): SGHKS, YYEKEE (reference sequence). J gave up 3 bases and V 2 bases, and 5 bases lay outside the gene matches. Sample: peripheral blood. The receptor comes from a man aged 70-80 years with acute or convalescent COVID-19. This chain links TRBV5-5 with TRBJ2-3; 11 nucleotides align to TRBD1. The CDR3 here is CASSLRTGGVTDTQYF. Here the CDR3 DNA reads TGTGCCAGCAGCTTAAGGACAGGGGGCGTTACAGATACGCAGTATTTT.